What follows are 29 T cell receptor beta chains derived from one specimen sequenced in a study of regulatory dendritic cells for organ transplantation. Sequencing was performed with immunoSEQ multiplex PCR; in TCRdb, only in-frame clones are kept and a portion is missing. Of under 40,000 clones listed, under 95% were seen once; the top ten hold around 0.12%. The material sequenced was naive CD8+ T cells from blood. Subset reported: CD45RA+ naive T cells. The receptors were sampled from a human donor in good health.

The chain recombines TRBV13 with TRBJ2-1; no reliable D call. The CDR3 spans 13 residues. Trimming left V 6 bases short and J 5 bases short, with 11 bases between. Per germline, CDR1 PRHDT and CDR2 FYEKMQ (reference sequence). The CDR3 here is CASSSIADNEQFF. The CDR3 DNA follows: TGTGCCAGCAGTTCAATAGCCGACAATGAGCAGTTCTTC.

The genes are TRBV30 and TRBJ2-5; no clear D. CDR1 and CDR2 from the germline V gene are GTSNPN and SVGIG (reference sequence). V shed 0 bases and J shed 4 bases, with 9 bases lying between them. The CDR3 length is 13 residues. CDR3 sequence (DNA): TGTGCCTGGAGTGTGTCGGGCCCAGAGACCCAGTACTTC. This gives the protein CAWSVSGPETQYF.

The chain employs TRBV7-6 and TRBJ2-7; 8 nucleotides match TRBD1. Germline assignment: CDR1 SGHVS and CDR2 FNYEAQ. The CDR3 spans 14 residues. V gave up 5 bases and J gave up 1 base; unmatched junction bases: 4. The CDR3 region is CASSPRQGSYEQYF. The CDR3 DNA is TGTGCCAGCAGCCCGCGACAGGGGTCCTACGAGCAGTACTTC.

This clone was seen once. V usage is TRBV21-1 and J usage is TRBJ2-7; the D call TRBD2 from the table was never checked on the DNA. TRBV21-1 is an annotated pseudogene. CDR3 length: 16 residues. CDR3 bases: TGTGCCAGCAGCAAAAGCGAAACTAGCGGATCCTACGAGCAGTACTTC. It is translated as CASSKSETSGSYEQYF.

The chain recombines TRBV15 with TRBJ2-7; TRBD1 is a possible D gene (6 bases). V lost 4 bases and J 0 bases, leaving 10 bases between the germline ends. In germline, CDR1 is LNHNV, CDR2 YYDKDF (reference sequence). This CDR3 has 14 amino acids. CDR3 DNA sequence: TGTGCCACCAGCACGATGGACAGCTCCTACGAGCAGTACTTC. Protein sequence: CATSTMDSSYEQYF.

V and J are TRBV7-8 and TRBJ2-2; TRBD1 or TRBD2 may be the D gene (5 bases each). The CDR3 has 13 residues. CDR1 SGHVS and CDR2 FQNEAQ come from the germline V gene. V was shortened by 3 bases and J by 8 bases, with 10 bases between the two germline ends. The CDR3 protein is CASSFLGGGELFF. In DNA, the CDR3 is TGTGCCAGCAGCTTTCTTGGGGGTGGGGAGCTGTTTTTT.

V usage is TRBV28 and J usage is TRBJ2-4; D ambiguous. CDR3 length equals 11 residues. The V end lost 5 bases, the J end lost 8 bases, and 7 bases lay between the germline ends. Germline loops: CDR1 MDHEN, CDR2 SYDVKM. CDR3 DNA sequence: TGTGCCAGCAGTCGTTGGGACATTCAGTACTTC. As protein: CASSRWDIQYF.

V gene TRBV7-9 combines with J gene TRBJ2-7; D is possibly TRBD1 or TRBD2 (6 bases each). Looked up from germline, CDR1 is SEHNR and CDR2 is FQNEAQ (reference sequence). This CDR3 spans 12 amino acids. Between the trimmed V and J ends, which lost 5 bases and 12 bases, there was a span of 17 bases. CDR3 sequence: CASSQGRMLPYF. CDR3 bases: TGTGCCAGCAGCCAGGGGAGGATGTTGCCGTACTTC.

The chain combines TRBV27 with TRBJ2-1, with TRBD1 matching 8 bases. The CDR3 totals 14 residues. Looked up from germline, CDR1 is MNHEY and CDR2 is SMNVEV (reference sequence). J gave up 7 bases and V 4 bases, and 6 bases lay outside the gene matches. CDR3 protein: CASSSGGHLNEQFF. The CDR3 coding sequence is TGTGCCAGCAGTTCAGGGGGCCACCTTAATGAGCAGTTCTTC.

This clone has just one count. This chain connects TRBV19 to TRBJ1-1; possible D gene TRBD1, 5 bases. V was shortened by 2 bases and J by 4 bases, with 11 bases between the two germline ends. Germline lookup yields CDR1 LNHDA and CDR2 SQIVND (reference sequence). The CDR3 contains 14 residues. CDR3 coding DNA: TGTGCCAGTAGTATAAGGGGCTCGGGCACTGAAGCTTTCTTT. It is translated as CASSIRGSGTEAFF.

DNA of the CDR3: TGTGCCAGCAGTTTAGCGGGAGGTTACAATGAGCAGTTCTTC. As protein: CASSLAGGYNEQFF. This chain connects TRBV6-5 to TRBJ2-1; 10 bases agree with TRBD2. CDR1 is MNHEY and CDR2 is SVGAGI in the germline V gene. V was clipped by 4 bases and J by 4 bases; unmatched bases: 1. The CDR3 length is 14 residues.

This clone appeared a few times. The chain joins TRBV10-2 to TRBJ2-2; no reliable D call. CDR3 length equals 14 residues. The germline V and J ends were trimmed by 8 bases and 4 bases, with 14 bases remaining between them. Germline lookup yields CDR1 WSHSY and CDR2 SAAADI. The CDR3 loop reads CASSLGAGTGELFF. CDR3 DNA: TGCGCCAGCTCCCTAGGAGCCGGCACCGGGGAGCTGTTTTTT.

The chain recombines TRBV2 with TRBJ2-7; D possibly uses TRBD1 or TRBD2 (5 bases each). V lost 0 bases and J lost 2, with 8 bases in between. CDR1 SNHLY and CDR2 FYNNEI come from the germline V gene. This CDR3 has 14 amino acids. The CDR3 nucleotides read TGTGCCAGCAGTGAAGCGGGACCGACCTACGAGCAGTACTTC. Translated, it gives CASSEAGPTYEQYF.

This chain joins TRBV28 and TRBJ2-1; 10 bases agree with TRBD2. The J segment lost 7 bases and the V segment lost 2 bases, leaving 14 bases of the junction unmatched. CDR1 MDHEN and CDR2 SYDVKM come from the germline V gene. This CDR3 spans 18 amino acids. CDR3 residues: CASSLGVGLAGVRNEQFF. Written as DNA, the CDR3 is TGTGCCAGCAGTTTAGGAGTTGGGCTAGCGGGAGTGAGAAATGAGCAGTTCTTC.

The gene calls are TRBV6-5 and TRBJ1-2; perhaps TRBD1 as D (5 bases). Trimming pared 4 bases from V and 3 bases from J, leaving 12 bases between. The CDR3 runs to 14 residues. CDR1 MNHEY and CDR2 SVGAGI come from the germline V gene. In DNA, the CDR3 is TGTGCCAGCAGTTCTCTGGGACCGGACTATGGCTACACCTTC. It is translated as CASSSLGPDYGYTF.

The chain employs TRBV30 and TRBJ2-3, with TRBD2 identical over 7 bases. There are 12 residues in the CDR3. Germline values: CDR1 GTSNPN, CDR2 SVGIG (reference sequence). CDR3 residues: CAHEAGIDTQYF. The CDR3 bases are TGTGCACACGAAGCGGGGATAGATACGCAGTATTTT.

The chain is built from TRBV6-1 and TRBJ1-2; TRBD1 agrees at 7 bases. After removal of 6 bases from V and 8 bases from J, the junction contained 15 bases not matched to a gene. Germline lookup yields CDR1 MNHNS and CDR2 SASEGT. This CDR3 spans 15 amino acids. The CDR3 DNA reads TGTGCCAGCAGAACCGACAGGGTGTTTGGTAGGGGCTACACCTTC. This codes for CASRTDRVFGRGYTF.

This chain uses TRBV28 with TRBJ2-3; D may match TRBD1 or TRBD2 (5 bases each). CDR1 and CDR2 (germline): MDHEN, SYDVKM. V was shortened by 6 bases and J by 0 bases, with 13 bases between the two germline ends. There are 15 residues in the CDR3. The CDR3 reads CASRLGRASTDTQYF. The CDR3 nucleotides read TGTGCCAGCAGACTGGGACGGGCTAGCACAGATACGCAGTATTTT.

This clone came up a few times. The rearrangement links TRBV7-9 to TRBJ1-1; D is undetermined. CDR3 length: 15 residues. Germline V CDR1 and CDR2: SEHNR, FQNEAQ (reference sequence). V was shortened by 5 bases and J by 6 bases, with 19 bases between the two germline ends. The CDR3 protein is CASSQLVEVGAEAFF. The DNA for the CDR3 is TGTGCCAGCAGCCAACTTGTGGAGGTAGGTGCTGAAGCTTTCTTT.

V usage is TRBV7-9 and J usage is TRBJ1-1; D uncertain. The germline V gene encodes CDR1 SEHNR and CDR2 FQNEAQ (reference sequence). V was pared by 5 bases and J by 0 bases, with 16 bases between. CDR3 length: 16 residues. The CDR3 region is CASSDVDGSMNTEAFF. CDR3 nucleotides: TGTGCCAGCAGCGACGTGGACGGCTCCATGAACACTGAAGCTTTCTTT.

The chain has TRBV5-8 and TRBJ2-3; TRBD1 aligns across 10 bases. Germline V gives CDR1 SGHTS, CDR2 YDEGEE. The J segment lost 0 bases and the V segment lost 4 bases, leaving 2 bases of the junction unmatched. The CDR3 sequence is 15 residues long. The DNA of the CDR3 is TGTGCCAGCAGCCAGGGACAGGGGAGCACAGATACGCAGTATTTT. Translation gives CASSQGQGSTDTQYF. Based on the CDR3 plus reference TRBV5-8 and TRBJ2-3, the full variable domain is EAGVTQSPTHLIKTRGQQATLRCSPISGHTSVYWYQQALGLGLQFLLWYDEGEERNRGNFPPRFSGRQFPNYSSELNVNALELEDSALYLCASSQGQGSTDTQYFGPGTRLTVL.

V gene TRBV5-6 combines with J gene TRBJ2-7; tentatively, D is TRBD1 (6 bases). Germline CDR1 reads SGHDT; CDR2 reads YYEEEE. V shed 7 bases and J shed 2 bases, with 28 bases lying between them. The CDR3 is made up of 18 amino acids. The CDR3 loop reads CASRTAGASRSGTYEQYF. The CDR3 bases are TGTGCCAGCCGCACTGCAGGGGCTAGTCGATCTGGGACCTACGAGCAGTACTTC.

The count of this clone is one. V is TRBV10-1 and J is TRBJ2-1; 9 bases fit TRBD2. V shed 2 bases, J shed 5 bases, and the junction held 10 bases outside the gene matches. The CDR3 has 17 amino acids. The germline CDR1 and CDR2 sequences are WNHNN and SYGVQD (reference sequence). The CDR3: CASSEGGGGRGDNEQFF. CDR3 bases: TGCGCCAGCAGTGAGGGAGGAGGCGGGAGGGGGGACAATGAGCAGTTCTTC.

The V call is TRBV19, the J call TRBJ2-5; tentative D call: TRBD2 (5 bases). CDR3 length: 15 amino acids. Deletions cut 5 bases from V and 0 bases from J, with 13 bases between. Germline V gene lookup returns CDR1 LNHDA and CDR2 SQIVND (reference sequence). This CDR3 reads CASSRGRGYQETQYF. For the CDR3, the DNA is TGTGCCAGTAGTCGCGGCCGCGGGTACCAAGAGACCCAGTACTTC.

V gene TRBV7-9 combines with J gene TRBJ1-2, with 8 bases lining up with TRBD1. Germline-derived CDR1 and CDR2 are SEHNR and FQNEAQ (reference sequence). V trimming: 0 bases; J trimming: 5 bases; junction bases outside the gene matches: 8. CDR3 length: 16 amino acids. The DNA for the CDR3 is TGTGCCAGCAGCTTAGCTAGGGACAGGATCTTGTATGGCTACACCTTC. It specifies CASSLARDRILYGYTF.

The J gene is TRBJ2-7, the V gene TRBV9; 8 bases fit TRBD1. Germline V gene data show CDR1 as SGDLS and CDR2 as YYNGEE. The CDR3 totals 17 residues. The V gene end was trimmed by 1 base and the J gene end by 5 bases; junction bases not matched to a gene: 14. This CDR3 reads CASSVRNSLGQGHEQYF. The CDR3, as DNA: TGTGCCAGCAGCGTACGCAATTCTCTCGGACAGGGACACGAGCAGTACTTC.

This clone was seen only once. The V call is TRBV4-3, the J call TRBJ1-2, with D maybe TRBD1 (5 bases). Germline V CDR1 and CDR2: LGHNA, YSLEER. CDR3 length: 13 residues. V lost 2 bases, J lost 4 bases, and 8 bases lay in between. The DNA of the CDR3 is TGCGCCAGCAGCCAATGGCAGGGCTATGGCTACACCTTC. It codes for CASSQWQGYGYTF.

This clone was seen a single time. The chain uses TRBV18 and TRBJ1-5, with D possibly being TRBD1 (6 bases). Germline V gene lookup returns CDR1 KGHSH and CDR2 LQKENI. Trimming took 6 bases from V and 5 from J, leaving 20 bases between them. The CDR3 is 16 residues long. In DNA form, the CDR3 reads TGTGCCAGCTCCCACAGCGACAGGAGAGAGCATCAGCCCCAGCATTTT. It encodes CASSHSDRREHQPQHF.

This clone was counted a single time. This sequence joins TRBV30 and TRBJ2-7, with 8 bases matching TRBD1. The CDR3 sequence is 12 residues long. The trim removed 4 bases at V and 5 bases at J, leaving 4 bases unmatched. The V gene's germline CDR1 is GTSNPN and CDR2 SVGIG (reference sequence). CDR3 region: CAWNTGGDEQYF. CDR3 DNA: TGTGCCTGGAATACAGGGGGTGACGAGCAGTACTTC.